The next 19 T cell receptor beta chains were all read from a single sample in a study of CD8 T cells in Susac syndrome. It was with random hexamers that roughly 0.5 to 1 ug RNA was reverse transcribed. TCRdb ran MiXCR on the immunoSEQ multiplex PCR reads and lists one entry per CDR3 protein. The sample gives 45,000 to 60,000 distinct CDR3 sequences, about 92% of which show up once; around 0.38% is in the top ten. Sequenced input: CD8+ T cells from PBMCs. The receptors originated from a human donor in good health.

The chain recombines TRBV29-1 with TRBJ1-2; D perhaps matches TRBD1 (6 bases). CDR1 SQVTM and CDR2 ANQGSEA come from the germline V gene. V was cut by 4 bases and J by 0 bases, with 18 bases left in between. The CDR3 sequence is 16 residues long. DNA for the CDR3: TGCAGCGTTGTACCCTCGGGACACGCTCCTAACTATGGCTACACCTTC. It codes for CSVVPSGHAPNYGYTF.

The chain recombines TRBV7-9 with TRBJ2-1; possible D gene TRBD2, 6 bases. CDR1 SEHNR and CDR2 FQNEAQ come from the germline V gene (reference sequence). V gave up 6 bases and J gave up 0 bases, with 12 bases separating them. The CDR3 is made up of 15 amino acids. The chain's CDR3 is CASRPGSSSYNEQFF. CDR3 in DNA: TGTGCCAGCAGACCCGGGAGTAGCTCCTACAATGAGCAGTTCTTC.

In DNA form, the CDR3 reads TGTGCCAGCAGACTGGGCGGGAACTATGGCTACACCTTC. This gives the protein CASRLGGNYGYTF. V and J are TRBV14 and TRBJ1-2; D remains ambiguous. The CDR3 is made up of 13 amino acids. Germline assignment: CDR1 SGHDN and CDR2 FVKESK. V was trimmed by 6 bases and J by 2 bases, leaving 10 bases between them.

CDR3: CASSQPRAGNTEAFF. The DNA for the CDR3 is TGTGCCAGCAGCCAACCCCGGGCAGGGAACACTGAAGCTTTCTTT. The chain has TRBV6-5 and TRBJ1-1; no definite D call. Germline values: CDR1 MNHEY, CDR2 SVGAGI. This CDR3 comprises 15 residues. V lost 6 bases and J lost 1, with 15 bases in between.

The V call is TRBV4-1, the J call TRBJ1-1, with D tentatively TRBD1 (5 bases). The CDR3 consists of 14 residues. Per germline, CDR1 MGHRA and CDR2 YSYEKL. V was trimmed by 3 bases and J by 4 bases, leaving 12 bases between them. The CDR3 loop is CASSQATGGTEAFF. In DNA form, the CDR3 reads TGCGCCAGCAGCCAGGCTACAGGTGGCACTGAAGCTTTCTTT.

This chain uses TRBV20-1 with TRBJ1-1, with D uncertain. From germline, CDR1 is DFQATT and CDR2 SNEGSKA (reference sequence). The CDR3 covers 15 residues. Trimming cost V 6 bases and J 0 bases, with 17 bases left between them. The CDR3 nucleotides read TGCAGTGCCCTAAAGTTCAGAGCCCTGAACACTGAAGCTTTCTTT. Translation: CSALKFRALNTEAFF.

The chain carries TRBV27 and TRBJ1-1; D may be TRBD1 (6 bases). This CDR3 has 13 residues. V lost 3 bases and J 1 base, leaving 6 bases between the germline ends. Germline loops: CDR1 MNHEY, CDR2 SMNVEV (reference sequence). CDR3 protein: CASSLTGNTEAFF. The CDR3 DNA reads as TGTGCCAGCAGTTTGACAGGGAACACTGAAGCTTTCTTT.

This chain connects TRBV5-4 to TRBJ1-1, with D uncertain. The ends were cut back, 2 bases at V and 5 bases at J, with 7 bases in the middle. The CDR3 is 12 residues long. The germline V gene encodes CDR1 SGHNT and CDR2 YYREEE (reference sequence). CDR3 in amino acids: CASSFGPTEAFF. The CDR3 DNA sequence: TGTGCCAGCAGCTTTGGACCGACTGAAGCTTTCTTT.

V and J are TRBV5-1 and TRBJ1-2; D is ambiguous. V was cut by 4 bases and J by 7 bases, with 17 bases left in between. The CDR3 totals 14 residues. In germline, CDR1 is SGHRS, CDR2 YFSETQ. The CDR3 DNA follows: TGCGCCAGCAGCCCGGCCGAGGGAGTGAGTGGCTACACCTTC. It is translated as CASSPAEGVSGYTF.

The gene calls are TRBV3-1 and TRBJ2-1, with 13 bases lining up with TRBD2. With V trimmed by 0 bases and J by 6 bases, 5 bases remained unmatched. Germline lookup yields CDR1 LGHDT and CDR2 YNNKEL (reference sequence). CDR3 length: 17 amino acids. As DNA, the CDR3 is TGTGCCAGCAGCCAAGATATCGGACTAGCGGGAGCCAATGAGCAGTTCTTC. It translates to CASSQDIGLAGANEQFF.

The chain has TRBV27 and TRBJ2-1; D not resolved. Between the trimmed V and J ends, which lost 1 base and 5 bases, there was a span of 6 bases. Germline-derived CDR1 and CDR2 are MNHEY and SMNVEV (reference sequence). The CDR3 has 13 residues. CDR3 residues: CASSLWKNNEQFF. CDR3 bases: TGTGCCAGCAGTTTATGGAAGAACAATGAGCAGTTCTTC.

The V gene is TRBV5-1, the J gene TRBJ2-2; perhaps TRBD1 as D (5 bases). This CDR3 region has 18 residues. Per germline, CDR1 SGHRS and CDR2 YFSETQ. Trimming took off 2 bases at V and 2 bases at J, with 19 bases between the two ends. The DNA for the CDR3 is TGCGCCAGCAGCTTAGGACACCTAGTAACCCGAAACACCGGGGAGCTGTTTTTT. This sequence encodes CASSLGHLVTRNTGELFF.

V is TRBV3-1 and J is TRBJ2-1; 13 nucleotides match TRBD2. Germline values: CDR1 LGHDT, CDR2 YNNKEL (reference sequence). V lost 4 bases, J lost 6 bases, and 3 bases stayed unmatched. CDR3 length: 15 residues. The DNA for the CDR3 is TGTGCCAGCAGCCCTGGACTAGCGGGGGCCAATGAGCAGTTCTTC. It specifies CASSPGLAGANEQFF.

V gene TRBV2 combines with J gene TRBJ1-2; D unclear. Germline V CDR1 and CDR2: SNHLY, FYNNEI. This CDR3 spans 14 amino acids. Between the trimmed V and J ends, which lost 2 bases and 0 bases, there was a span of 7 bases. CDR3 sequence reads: CASSESKANYGYTF. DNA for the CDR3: TGTGCCAGCAGTGAATCTAAGGCTAACTATGGCTACACCTTC.

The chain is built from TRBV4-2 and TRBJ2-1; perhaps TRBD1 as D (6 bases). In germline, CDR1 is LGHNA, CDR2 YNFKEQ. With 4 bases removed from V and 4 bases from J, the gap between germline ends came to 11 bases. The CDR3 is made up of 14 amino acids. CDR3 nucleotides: TGTGCCAGCAGCCCCCGGACAGTTTACAATGAGCAGTTCTTC. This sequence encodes CASSPRTVYNEQFF.

CDR3 in amino acids: CASSLVLGMGGRRTDTQYF. The CDR3 bases are TGTGCCAGCAGCTTAGTCCTGGGAATGGGCGGGAGAAGGACAGATACGCAGTATTTT. V gene TRBV7-9 combines with J gene TRBJ2-3; TRBD2 matches at 7 bases. V gave up 1 base and J gave up 3 bases; unmatched junction bases: 16. Germline-derived CDR1 and CDR2 are SEHNR and FQNEAQ (reference sequence). This CDR3 is built from 19 residues. Variable domain in full (rest from reference TRBV7-9 and TRBJ2-3): DTGVSQNPRHKITKRGQNVTFRCDPISEHNRLYWYRQTLGQGPEFLTYFQNEAQLEKSRLLSDRFSAERPKGSFSTLEIQRTEQGDSAMYLCASSLVLGMGGRRTDTQYFGPGTRLTVL.

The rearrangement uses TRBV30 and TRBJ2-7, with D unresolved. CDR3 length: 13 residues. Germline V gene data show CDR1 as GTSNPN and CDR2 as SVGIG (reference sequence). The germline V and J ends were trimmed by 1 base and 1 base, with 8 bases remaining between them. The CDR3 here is CAWSEAFSYEQYF. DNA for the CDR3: TGTGCCTGGAGTGAGGCGTTTTCCTACGAGCAGTACTTC.

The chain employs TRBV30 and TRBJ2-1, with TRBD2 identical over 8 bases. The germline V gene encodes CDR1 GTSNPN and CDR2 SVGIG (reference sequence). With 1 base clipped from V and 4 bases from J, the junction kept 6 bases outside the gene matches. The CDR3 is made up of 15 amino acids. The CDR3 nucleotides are TGTGCCTGGAGTGAAGCGGGAGACGCTTACAATGAGCAGTTCTTC. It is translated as CAWSEAGDAYNEQFF.

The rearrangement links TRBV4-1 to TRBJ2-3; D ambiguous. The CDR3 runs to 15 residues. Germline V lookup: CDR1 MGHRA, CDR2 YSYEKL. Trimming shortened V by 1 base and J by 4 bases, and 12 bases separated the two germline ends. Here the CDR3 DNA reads TGCGCCAGCAGCCAAGGACCCATTTCTGCAGATACGCAGTATTTT. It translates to CASSQGPISADTQYF.